The 27 T cell receptor beta chains reported below all come from one sample, sequenced in a study of T cells in Graves' hyperthyroidism and ophthalmopathy. It was RNA transcripts that yielded the amplified TCR beta CDR3 regions. An initial round of RT-PCR targeting the TCR CDR3 relied on the HTBI primer set. TCRdb reprocessed the multiplex PCR reads via MiXCR and lists one record per CDR3 protein. The sample records about half a million distinct CDR3 sequences, around 22% being singletons. The sample was blood. These receptors originate from a woman in her twenties or thirties with Graves' ophthalmopathy.

This clonotype was counted many times. This chain uses TRBV6-4 with TRBJ1-2, with 8 nucleotides matching TRBD1. The CDR3 totals 18 residues. The germline CDR1 and CDR2 sequences are MRHNA and SNTAGT. J was trimmed by 1 base and V by 6 bases; bases with no gene match: 16. The CDR3 DNA follows: TGTGCCAGCAGGGGTTCGAGGACAGGGAAACTCATTAACTATGGCTACACCTTC. This encodes CASRGSRTGKLINYGYTF.

This clonotype has at least ten counts. The chain carries TRBV20-1 and TRBJ2-7; TRBD1 matches 7 bases. The germline CDR1 and CDR2 sequences are DFQATT and SNEGSKA (reference sequence). The CDR3 extends over 16 amino acids. J gave up 3 bases and V 0 bases, and 11 bases lay outside the gene matches. The CDR3, as DNA: TGCAGTGCTAGAGATACATACCGGGACAGAGACTACGAGCAGTACTTC. Amino acids: CSARDTYRDRDYEQYF.

V and J are TRBV12-3 or TRBV12-4 and TRBJ1-1; D is unresolved. V was cut by 3 bases and J by 4 bases, with 12 bases left in between. The CDR3 has 14 residues. CDR3 coding DNA: TGTGCCAGCAGTTTTTCCAACCAGGCCACTGAAGCTTTCTTT. Amino acids: CASSFSNQATEAFF.

This clonotype was recorded many times. The chain is built from TRBV19 and TRBJ1-1; D possibly corresponds to TRBD1 (5 bases). The germline gives CDR1 LNHDA, CDR2 SQIVND (reference sequence). The CDR3 covers 13 residues. Deletions cut 3 bases from V and 7 bases from J, with 12 bases between. In DNA form, the CDR3 reads TGTGCCAGTAGTATGAGGCAGGGAATTGAAGCTTTCTTT. This sequence encodes CASSMRQGIEAFF.

This clonotype was observed many times. The genes are TRBV9 and TRBJ1-2; D is unclear. The V gene lost 1 base and the J gene lost 7 bases, with 8 bases spanning the gap. The germline V gene has CDR1 SGDLS and CDR2 YYNGEE. The CDR3 spans 12 residues. The CDR3 loop reads CASSVLGVGYTF. Here the CDR3 DNA reads TGTGCCAGCAGCGTACTTGGAGTTGGCTACACCTTC.

As regards this clonotype: The conserved phenylalanine or tryptophan is not found at the CDR3 terminus, so this likely reflects a read error. V usage is TRBV5-1 and J usage is TRBJ1-2; the D is unclear. The V end was cut by 5 bases, the J end by 1 base, with 9 bases between. This CDR3 has 13 amino acids. The germline V gene encodes CDR1 SGHRS and CDR2 YFSETQ. The CDR3 loop reads CASSLRVNYGYTC. The CDR3 nucleotides are TGCGCCAGCAGTCTAAGGGTTAACTATGGCTACACCTGC.

A few counts support this clonotype. The gene calls are TRBV20-1 and TRBJ2-3; either TRBD1 or TRBD2 may supply D (7 bases each). This CDR3 comprises 15 residues. Germline-derived CDR1 and CDR2 are DFQATT and SNEGSKA (reference sequence). V was cut by 1 base and J by 4 bases, with 15 bases left in between. This CDR3 is CSARGGGGSADTQYF. CDR3 coding DNA: TGCAGTGCTAGAGGGGGAGGGGGCTCGGCAGATACGCAGTATTTT.

This clonotype was detected many times. The chain has TRBV3-1 and TRBJ1-2; 9 positions match TRBD1. Germline trimming cut 2 bases from V and 8 bases from J; bases unmatched to any gene: 9. Germline V gene lookup returns CDR1 LGHDT and CDR2 YNNKEL (reference sequence). There are 15 residues in the CDR3. CDR3 bases: TGTGCCAGCAGCCAACATGGGGACAGGGAGAGGGGCTACACCTTC. Its protein product is CASSQHGDRERGYTF.

This clonotype was detected a few times. The chain joins TRBV12-3 or TRBV12-4 to TRBJ2-2; D remains ambiguous. CDR3 size: 15 residues. With 4 bases removed from V and 6 bases from J, the gap between germline ends came to 15 bases. As DNA, the CDR3 is TGTGCCAGCAGTTATGGGCTAGTTCGGTCCGGGGAGCTGTTTTTT. It specifies CASSYGLVRSGELFF.

The J gene is TRBJ1-2, the V gene TRBV6-5; D not resolved. V gave up 3 bases and J gave up 6 bases, with 11 bases separating them. CDR1 is MNHEY and CDR2 is SVGAGI in the germline V gene. The CDR3 totals 13 residues. In nucleotides, the CDR3 is TGTGCCAGCAGTTATGGTTCGGCGGATGGCTACACCTTC. Its protein product is CASSYGSADGYTF.

A few counts support this clonotype. The chain uses TRBV28 and TRBJ2-4; D is unresolved. This CDR3 region has 13 residues. Germline-derived CDR1 and CDR2 are MDHEN and SYDVKM. Trimming pared 8 bases from V and 0 bases from J, leaving 8 bases between. The CDR3 sequence: CASQRLAKNIQYF. The CDR3, as DNA: TGTGCCAGCCAAAGATTAGCCAAAAACATTCAGTACTTC.

Many counts were recorded for this clonotype. The chain recombines TRBV30 with TRBJ2-5; D might be TRBD2 (6 bases). Trimming pared 5 bases from V and 0 bases from J, leaving 13 bases between. This CDR3 spans 14 amino acids. The germline CDR1 and CDR2 sequences are GTSNPN and SVGIG (reference sequence). The CDR3 sequence: CAWAHWGDQETQYF. The CDR3 DNA reads as TGTGCCTGGGCCCATTGGGGGGACCAAGAGACCCAGTACTTC. The full variable domain, its missing parts supplied by reference TRBV30 and TRBJ2-5, is SQTIHQWPATLVQPVGSPLSLECTVEGTSNPNLYWYRQAAGRGLQLLFYSVGIGQISSEVPQNLSASRPQDRQFILSSKKLLLSDSGFYLCAWAHWGDQETQYFGPGTRLLVL.

The rearrangement links TRBV20-1 to TRBJ2-7; D uncertain. The CDR3 covers 12 residues. Trimming stripped 3 bases from V and 5 bases from J, with 11 bases between. CDR1 and CDR2 from the germline V gene are DFQATT and SNEGSKA (reference sequence). CDR3 region: CSASGLADEQYF. In DNA, the CDR3 is TGCAGTGCTAGCGGGTTGGCAGACGAGCAGTACTTC.

V and J are TRBV12-5 and TRBJ2-7, with 12 positions matching TRBD2. This CDR3 has 15 residues. V shed 5 bases and J 4 bases; nucleotides not matched to a gene: 6. Germline assignment: CDR1 LGHNT and CDR2 FRNRAP. Here the CDR3 DNA reads TGTGCTAGTGGTGTGACTAGCGGGGGTCCTTACGAGCAGTACTTC. Translating it yields CASGVTSGGPYEQYF. Complete variable domain (other parts from reference TRBV12-5 and TRBJ2-7): DARVTQTPRHKVTEMGQEVTMRCQPILGHNTVFWYRQTMMQGLELLAYFRNRAPLDDSGMPKDRFSAEMPDATLATLKIQPSEPRDSAVYFCASGVTSGGPYEQYFGPGTRLTVT.

The chain links TRBV6-1 to TRBJ2-3; tentatively, D is TRBD2 (6 bases). The ends were cut back, 5 bases at V and 1 base at J, with 10 bases in the middle. The CDR3 covers 14 residues. Germline loops: CDR1 MNHNS, CDR2 SASEGT. The CDR3 sequence is CASSRASGTDTQYF. The CDR3 region has the DNA TGTGCCAGCAGTAGGGCTAGCGGCACAGATACGCAGTATTTT.

This clonotype came up a few times. The CDR3 sequence: CSAGAPLAKNIQYF. CDR3 in DNA: TGCAGTGCGGGGGCCCCCCTAGCCAAAAACATTCAGTACTTC. The V gene is TRBV20-1, the J gene TRBJ2-4; a possible D gene is TRBD1 (6 bases). The V gene lost 6 bases and the J gene lost 0 bases, with 12 bases spanning the gap. Looked up from germline, CDR1 is DFQATT and CDR2 is SNEGSKA (reference sequence). The length of the CDR3 is 14 residues.

The chain joins TRBV12-3 or TRBV12-4 to TRBJ1-5, with 7 bases lining up with TRBD1. V lost 5 bases and J lost 0; bases outside the gene matches: 10. The CDR3 covers 17 residues. The CDR3 here is CASSPQGGGFSNQPQHF. The CDR3 DNA reads TGTGCCAGCAGTCCCCAGGGGGGTGGGTTTAGCAATCAGCCCCAGCATTTT.

This clonotype showed up many times. The chain joins TRBV12-3 or TRBV12-4 to TRBJ2-7; D is possibly TRBD1 (7 bases). The CDR3 length is 15 residues. V shed 1 base and J shed 3 bases, with 13 bases lying between them. The CDR3 region is CASSLEQGEVYEQYF. The CDR3 bases are TGTGCCAGCAGTTTAGAGCAGGGGGAGGTCTACGAGCAGTACTTC.

Many counts were recorded for this clonotype. V is TRBV11-2 and J is TRBJ1-1, with 8 bases fitting TRBD1. Germline lookup yields CDR1 SGHAT and CDR2 FQNNGV. The CDR3 loop spans 15 amino acids. The V and J ends lost 5 bases and 7 bases, in that order; junction bases with no gene match: 12. CDR3 nucleotides: TGTGCCAGCAGCCGTACTCCCGGGACAGGTCTTGAAGCTTTCTTT. It yields the protein CASSRTPGTGLEAFF.

This clonotype was detected ten times or more. J is TRBJ2-7 and V is TRBV24-1; a weak D match, TRBD1 (6 bases). The CDR3 sequence is 15 residues long. Germline V gives CDR1 KGHDR, CDR2 SFDVKD. V was shortened by 3 bases and J by 3 bases, with 14 bases between the two germline ends. In DNA, the CDR3 is TGTGCCACCAGTGATATCAGGGGTCCTAACTACGAGCAGTACTTC. This sequence encodes CATSDIRGPNYEQYF.

This clonotype came up many times. DNA of the CDR3: TGCAGTGCTAGAGGCGTAGGGGATAGCAATCAGCCCCAGCATTTT. Its translation: CSARGVGDSNQPQHF. V gene TRBV20-1 combines with J gene TRBJ1-5, with a tentative D call TRBD1 (5 bases). This CDR3 spans 15 amino acids. The V gene lost 1 base and the J gene lost 0 bases, with 10 bases spanning the gap. CDR1 and CDR2 (germline): DFQATT, SNEGSKA (reference sequence).

The genes are TRBV10-3 and TRBJ1-2, with D perhaps matching TRBD1 (6 bases). V was shortened by 7 bases and J by 3 bases, with 21 bases between the two germline ends. This CDR3 has 16 residues. Germline CDR1 reads ENHRY; CDR2 reads SYGVKD. CDR3 protein: CAIMGKIWGLDYGYTF. The CDR3 DNA reads TGTGCCATCATGGGGAAGATATGGGGGCTGGACTATGGCTACACCTTC.

This sequence joins TRBV28 and TRBJ1-1, with TRBD1 identical over 8 bases. V lost 5 bases, J lost 7 bases, and 12 bases stayed unmatched. The CDR3 runs to 15 residues. Germline CDR1 and CDR2: MDHEN and SYDVKM. The CDR3: CASSPGAGGGFEAFF. CDR3 in DNA: TGTGCCAGCAGTCCCGGGGCAGGGGGCGGTTTTGAAGCTTTCTTT. The full variable domain, its missing parts supplied by reference TRBV28 and TRBJ1-1, is DVKVTQSSRYLVKRTGEKVFLECVQDMDHENMFWYRQDPGLGLRLIYFSYDVKMKEKGDIPEGYSVSREKKERFSLILESASTNQTSMYLCASSPGAGGGFEAFFGQGTRLTVV.

This clonotype has ten or more counts. The rearrangement uses TRBV19 and TRBJ1-5, with 9 bases fitting TRBD1. The length of the CDR3 is 17 residues. Germline V gene lookup returns CDR1 LNHDA and CDR2 SQIVND (reference sequence). The V segment lost 1 base and the J segment 2 bases; nucleotides outside the gene matches: 6. Written as DNA, the CDR3 is TGTGCCAGTAGTATAGTGGGACAGGGAATCGGCAATCAGCCCCAGCATTTT. This codes for CASSIVGQGIGNQPQHF.

With respect to this clonotype: Compared with germline, one end of the junction differs, possibly owing to a read error. The gene calls are TRBV6-5 and TRBJ1-5; maybe TRBD1 (5 bases). Germline CDR1 reads MNHEY; CDR2 reads SVGAGI. The CDR3 runs to 14 residues. CDR3 protein: CAISYSGGNQPQHF. In DNA, the CDR3 is TGTGCCATCAGTTACTCGGGGGGCAATCAGCCCCAGCATTTT.

This clonotype has ten or more counts. The rearrangement links TRBV4-2 to TRBJ1-2; no clear D gene. Germline CDR1 LGHNA, CDR2 YNFKEQ. The CDR3 runs 17 residues. Trimming pared 1 base from V and 0 bases from J, leaving 15 bases between. The CDR3 protein is CASSQVGGNSANYGYTF. In DNA form, the CDR3 reads TGTGCCAGCAGCCAAGTGGGTGGGAACAGTGCTAACTATGGCTACACCTTC.

This clonotype turned up a few times. The chain links TRBV9 to TRBJ2-7; perhaps D is TRBD1 or TRBD2 (5 bases each). CDR1 and CDR2 (germline): SGDLS, YYNGEE. The V and J ends lost 0 bases and 0 bases respectively, with 10 bases between them. The CDR3 is 15 residues long. CDR3 amino acids: CASSVEGTSSYEQYF. The CDR3 bases are TGTGCCAGCAGCGTAGAAGGGACCAGCTCCTACGAGCAGTACTTC. Supplemented by reference TRBV9 and TRBJ2-7, the full variable domain reads DSGVTQTPKHLITATGQRVTLRCSPRSGDLSVYWYQQSLDQGLQFLIQYYNGEERAKGNILERFSAQQFPDLHSELNLSSLELGDSALYFCASSVEGTSSYEQYFGPGTRLTVT.